A single sample gave rise to the 31 T cell receptor beta chains below, sequenced in a study of blood T cell repertoires in COVID-19. The method was immunoSEQ multiplex PCR; TCRdb's version includes in-frame clones alone and lacks a portion of them. The sample lists a few hundred thousand clones, more than 70% occurring once. Specimen: peripheral blood. The source is a woman in her 30s with COVID-19, enrolled during active disease.

The rearrangement joins TRBV29-1 to TRBJ2-3; D possibly corresponds to TRBD1 (5 bases). Germline V gives CDR1 SQVTM, CDR2 ANQGSEA. The V gene lost 6 bases and the J gene lost 2 bases, with 15 bases spanning the gap. The CDR3 runs 14 residues. CDR3 sequence (DNA): TGCAGCGTGGACCCCGGACAAATCACAGATACGCAGTATTTT. This codes for CSVDPGQITDTQYF.

This clone was detected a few times. This chain uses TRBV2 with TRBJ2-2; D possibly corresponds to TRBD1 (6 bases). This CDR3 is built from 15 residues. V dropped 7 bases and J dropped 1 base, with 13 bases sitting between them. The V gene's germline CDR1 is SNHLY and CDR2 FYNNEI. The CDR3 loop is CASKFDRQNTGELFF. CDR3 in DNA: TGTGCCAGCAAGTTCGACAGGCAGAACACCGGGGAGCTGTTTTTT.

V gene TRBV4-1 combines with J gene TRBJ1-5; maybe TRBD1 (5 bases). This CDR3 has 14 amino acids. Germline assignment: CDR1 MGHRA and CDR2 YSYEKL. V lost 8 bases and J 5 bases, leaving 16 bases between the germline ends. In nucleotides, the CDR3 is TGCGCCAGCGTAGAGTGGCGGGGCCATCAGCCCCAGCATTTT. This sequence encodes CASVEWRGHQPQHF.

The chain recombines TRBV19 with TRBJ2-1, with 8 bases identical to TRBD2. Germline lookup yields CDR1 LNHDA and CDR2 SQIVND (reference sequence). CDR3 length: 15 amino acids. V lost 6 bases to trimming and J lost 9 bases; unmatched junction nucleotides: 13. CDR3 sequence (DNA): TGTGCCAGTAGACACCTGTCGGGGGGGCCTAGTGAGCAGTTCTTC. It codes for CASRHLSGGPSEQFF.

The genes are TRBV7-2 and TRBJ2-5; 8 bases line up with TRBD2. This CDR3 contains 14 residues. Germline trimming cut 2 bases from V and 4 bases from J; bases unmatched to any gene: 3. Per the germline V gene, CDR1 is SGHTA and CDR2 is FQGNSA. The CDR3, as DNA: TGTGCCAGCAGCTTATCCGGGAGGGCAGAGACCCAGTACTTC. Its protein is CASSLSGRAETQYF.

This chain joins TRBV27 and TRBJ2-3; D possibly corresponds to TRBD1 (6 bases). Germline CDR1 is MNHEY and CDR2 is SMNVEV (reference sequence). V lost 4 bases and J 12 bases, leaving 17 bases between the germline ends. This CDR3 is 13 amino acids long. CDR3 nucleotide sequence: TGTGCCAGCAGTTCGACGCAGGGGACCCATCAGTATTTT. Residues: CASSSTQGTHQYF.

V usage is TRBV5-8 and J usage is TRBJ2-1, with TRBD2 matching over 11 bases. J was trimmed by 3 bases and V by 0 bases; bases with no gene match: 11. From germline, CDR1 is SGHTS and CDR2 YDEGEE. This CDR3 has 19 residues. This chain's CDR3 is CASSLGELTSGILYNEQFF. The CDR3 region has the DNA TGTGCCAGCAGCTTGGGCGAATTGACTAGCGGGATCCTCTACAATGAGCAGTTCTTC.

The table lists this clone with a few counts. J is TRBJ2-2 and V is TRBV7-6, with 10 bases aligning to TRBD2. The CDR3 is made up of 16 amino acids. Trimming removed 8 bases from V and 2 bases from J; junction bases left unmatched: 8. The germline CDR1 and CDR2 sequences are SGHVS and FNYEAQ. DNA of the CDR3: TGTGCCAGCGCGATGAGCGGGGGGGCTAACACCGGGGAGCTGTTTTTT. Translated: CASAMSGGANTGELFF. The whole variable domain, filled in from reference TRBV7-6 and TRBJ2-2, reads GAGVSQSPRYKVTKRGQDVALRCDPISGHVSLYWYRQALGQGPEFLTYFNYEAQQDKSGLPNDRFSAERPEGSISTLTIQRTEQRDSAMYRCASAMSGGANTGELFFGEGSRLTVL.

The rearrangement links TRBV6-2 or TRBV6-3 to TRBJ2-1; 9 bases match TRBD2. This CDR3 is built from 15 residues. Per germline, CDR1 MNHEY and CDR2 SVGEGT. Trimming at V came to 2 bases and at J to 8 bases, leaving 7 bases not matched to a gene. The CDR3 region has the DNA TGTGCCAGCAGTTACGGCGGGAGGGCCTTCGATGAGCAGTTCTTC. It codes for CASSYGGRAFDEQFF.

This chain links TRBV28 with TRBJ1-3; no clear D. The germline CDR1 and CDR2 sequences are MDHEN and SYDVKM. Trimming stripped 2 bases from V and 2 bases from J, with 16 bases between. The CDR3 runs 17 residues. The CDR3 DNA reads TGTGCCAGCAGTTTAGACCCCAACGGGGTAACTGGAAACACCATATATTTT. Translating it yields CASSLDPNGVTGNTIYF.

The chain has TRBV25-1 and TRBJ1-2; possible D gene TRBD1, 6 bases. The CDR3 contains 15 residues. Trimming pared 1 base from V and 3 bases from J, leaving 12 bases between. In germline, CDR1 is MGHDK, CDR2 SYGVNS. The CDR3 region has the DNA TGTGCCAGCAGTGAATTCCGGGGGGCGGACTATGGCTACACCTTC. This codes for CASSEFRGADYGYTF.

The chain links TRBV18 to TRBJ1-5; D not certain. The CDR3 consists of 17 residues. Germline V lookup: CDR1 KGHSH, CDR2 LQKENI. The V end was cut by 3 bases, the J end by 7 bases, with 22 bases between. CDR3 residues: CASSPLPTGSTGQPQHF. The CDR3 coding sequence is TGTGCCAGCTCACCCCTCCCGACGGGGTCAACGGGACAGCCCCAGCATTTT.

The chain joins TRBV28 to TRBJ1-5; TRBD1 matches at 11 bases. The ends lost 3 bases at V and 9 bases at J; junction bases unmatched: 7. Germline values: CDR1 MDHEN, CDR2 SYDVKM. The CDR3 sequence is 15 residues long. CDR3: CASSLRGQGVGPQHF. DNA for the CDR3: TGTGCCAGCAGTTTGAGGGGACAGGGGGTTGGGCCCCAGCATTTT.

This chain connects TRBV27 to TRBJ2-7, with 12 positions matching TRBD1. V dropped 10 bases and J dropped 5; count of bases not matched to a gene: 12. CDR1 and CDR2 from the germline V gene are MNHEY and SMNVEV (reference sequence). There are 15 residues in the CDR3. CDR3 sequence reads: CATRQGQGALHEQYF. The CDR3 DNA reads as TGTGCCACCAGACAGGGACAGGGGGCCTTGCACGAGCAGTACTTC.

This rearrangement joins TRBV4-3 to TRBJ1-1; 7 bases are a match to TRBD1. The J segment lost 1 base and the V segment lost 4 bases, leaving 9 bases of the junction unmatched. The CDR3 loop spans 16 amino acids. Germline CDR1 is LGHNA and CDR2 is YSLEER. The CDR3 DNA reads as TGCGCCAGCAGCCCCTACAGGGGCCATACGAACACTGAAGCTTTCTTT. This translates into CASSPYRGHTNTEAFF.

This clone occurred once. The J gene is TRBJ2-1, the V gene TRBV27, with 9 bases aligning to TRBD1. CDR3 size: 14 residues. The germline V gene has CDR1 MNHEY and CDR2 SMNVEV (reference sequence). V trimming: 3 bases; J trimming: 6 bases; junction bases outside the gene matches: 3. DNA for the CDR3: TGTGCCAGCAGTTTCGGGACAGGGCTCAATGAGCAGTTCTTC. Protein sequence: CASSFGTGLNEQFF.

This clone has a single count. The chain employs TRBV2 and TRBJ2-2, with TRBD2 matching 11 bases. Trimming removed 6 bases from V and 4 bases from J; junction bases left unmatched: 4. The germline CDR1 and CDR2 sequences are SNHLY and FYNNEI. This CDR3 spans 15 amino acids. The DNA of the CDR3 is TGTGCCAGCAGCTCCGGGACTAGCGGCACCGGGGAGCTGTTTTTT. It yields the protein CASSSGTSGTGELFF.

This chain joins TRBV7-6 and TRBJ1-2; D unresolved. V lost 1 base and J lost 8, with 17 bases in between. CDR3 size: 15 residues. Germline V CDR1 and CDR2: SGHVS, FNYEAQ. CDR3 nucleotide sequence: TGTGCCAGCAGCTTAGAAGCCCGAGACACGCAAGGCTACACCTTC. Translating gives CASSLEARDTQGYTF.

The genes are TRBV7-2 and TRBJ1-1; the D gene is possibly TRBD1 (6 bases). Deletions cut 2 bases from V and 1 base from J, with 11 bases between. CDR1 and CDR2 from the germline V gene are SGHTA and FQGNSA. CDR3 length: 15 residues. Here the CDR3 reads CASSLWGPGNTEAFF. CDR3 bases: TGTGCCAGCAGCTTATGGGGGCCTGGGAACACTGAAGCTTTCTTT. Using reference TRBV7-2 and TRBJ1-1 for the parts outside the CDR3, the full variable domain is GAGVSQSPSNKVTEKGKDVELRCDPISGHTALYWYRQSLGQGLEFLIYFQGNSAPDKSGLPSDRFSAERTGGSVSTLTIQRTQQEDSAVYLCASSLWGPGNTEAFFGQGTRLTVV.

This clone was found once. This chain joins TRBV9 and TRBJ2-1; possibly TRBD2 for D (5 bases). The germline V and J ends were trimmed by 7 bases and 5 bases, with 7 bases remaining between them. The CDR3 is made up of 11 amino acids. Germline V gives CDR1 SGDLS, CDR2 YYNGEE. Here the CDR3 DNA reads TGTGCCAGCTCGGGAAACAATGAGCAGTTCTTC. As protein: CASSGNNEQFF. Supplemented by reference TRBV9 and TRBJ2-1, the full variable domain reads DSGVTQTPKHLITATGQRVTLRCSPRSGDLSVYWYQQSLDQGLQFLIQYYNGEERAKGNILERFSAQQFPDLHSELNLSSLELGDSALYFCASSGNNEQFFGPGTRLTVL.

In this sample, this clone turned up once. CDR3 sequence (DNA): TGTGCCAGCAGCGTACAGGGGGGGATCGGCTACACCTTC. The encoded protein is CASSVQGGIGYTF. V usage is TRBV7-8 and J usage is TRBJ1-2; 8 bases match TRBD1. CDR1 and CDR2 from the germline V gene are SGHVS and FQNEAQ. The CDR3 spans 13 residues. The J segment lost 8 bases and the V segment lost 5 bases, leaving 7 bases of the junction unmatched.

V gene TRBV19 combines with J gene TRBJ2-2, with 12 positions matching TRBD1. The J segment lost 3 bases and the V segment lost 9 bases, leaving 5 bases of the junction unmatched. This CDR3 is built from 15 residues. Germline V CDR1 and CDR2: LNHDA, SQIVND (reference sequence). The CDR3 nucleotides read TGTGCCAGCAACCGGGACAGGGGGCACACCGGGGAGCTGTTTTTT. Translating gives CASNRDRGHTGELFF.

To note about this clone: The sample contains more than one DNA sequence encoding this CDR3. The rearrangement uses TRBV18 and TRBJ2-5; D gene unclear. This CDR3 spans 13 amino acids. The ends were cut back, 2 bases at V and 5 bases at J, with 9 bases in the middle. The germline V gene has CDR1 KGHSH and CDR2 LQKENI. CDR3 sequence (DNA): TGTGCCAGCTCACCATCAGGTGGGGAGACCCAGTACTTC. Amino acid sequence: CASSPSGGETQYF.

This clone has just a few counts. The genes are TRBV27 and TRBJ1-6, with a weak D call TRBD1 (6 bases). Between the trimmed V and J ends, which lost 9 bases and 7 bases, there was a span of 13 bases. CDR1 MNHEY and CDR2 SMNVEV come from the germline V gene (reference sequence). The CDR3 consists of 13 residues. The CDR3 reads CASQTGGNSPLHF. CDR3 coding DNA: TGTGCCAGTCAGACAGGAGGAAATTCACCCCTCCACTTT.

The chain carries TRBV7-9 and TRBJ1-2; maybe TRBD1 (6 bases). Trimming removed 1 base at V and 8 bases at J, with 11 bases between. Germline V gene sequence: CDR1 SEHNR, CDR2 FQNEAQ (reference sequence). The CDR3 spans 13 residues. CDR3 DNA sequence: TGTGCCAGCAGCTTAGAGGACAGTCCCGGCTACACCTTC. Its protein product is CASSLEDSPGYTF.

This chain links TRBV20-1 with TRBJ1-4; 10 bases align to TRBD1. V lost 3 bases to trimming and J lost 7 bases; unmatched junction nucleotides: 8. Germline CDR1 and CDR2: DFQATT and SNEGSKA (reference sequence). The CDR3 is 15 residues long. CDR3 residues: CSASPTTGGSEKLFF. The CDR3 DNA reads as TGCAGTGCTAGTCCAACGACAGGGGGCAGTGAAAAACTGTTTTTT.

CDR3 amino acids: CASSQGSSDRAAFF. The CDR3 bases are TGCGCCAGCAGCCAAGGCTCCTCGGACAGGGCAGCTTTCTTT. The genes are TRBV4-1 and TRBJ1-1; TRBD1 agrees at 8 bases. The CDR3 is 14 residues long. V lost 1 base and J lost 10; bases outside the gene matches: 8. Germline CDR1 is MGHRA and CDR2 is YSYEKL.

The chain recombines TRBV2 with TRBJ2-1, with D possibly matching TRBD2 (5 bases). Trimming took off 5 bases at V and 0 bases at J, with 20 bases between the two ends. The V gene's germline CDR1 is SNHLY and CDR2 FYNNEI. CDR3 length equals 18 residues. The CDR3 DNA follows: TGTGCCAGCAGTTCTGTAGTAGAGCGGCAACCCTCCTACAATGAGCAGTTCTTC. As protein: CASSSVVERQPSYNEQFF.

The genes are TRBV28 and TRBJ1-2, with a weak D call TRBD1 (6 bases). Per germline, CDR1 MDHEN and CDR2 SYDVKM. CDR3 length equals 15 residues. Trimming removed 5 bases at V and 8 bases at J, with 21 bases between. DNA of the CDR3: TGTGCCAGCAGTCCAACCGGCACAGGGTTTGAAGGCTACACCTTC. Translation: CASSPTGTGFEGYTF.

The chain couples TRBV11-2 to TRBJ1-5; D might be TRBD1 (5 bases). This CDR3 is built from 14 residues. Germline V gene sequence: CDR1 SGHAT, CDR2 FQNNGV. V was pared by 8 bases and J by 7 bases, with 18 bases between. The CDR3 DNA reads as TGTGCCAGCGGACGAGGGCGGGGCGTCCAGCCCCAGCATTTT. Translated, it gives CASGRGRGVQPQHF.

The chain has TRBV10-3 and TRBJ1-1, with 10 positions matching TRBD1. The CDR3 length is 16 residues. CDR1 and CDR2 from the germline V gene are ENHRY and SYGVKD. Germline trimming cut 6 bases from V and 1 base from J; bases unmatched to any gene: 8. CDR3 sequence reads: CAISVDRGRENTEAFF. The DNA for the CDR3 is TGTGCCATCAGCGTTGACAGGGGGCGTGAGAACACTGAAGCTTTCTTT.